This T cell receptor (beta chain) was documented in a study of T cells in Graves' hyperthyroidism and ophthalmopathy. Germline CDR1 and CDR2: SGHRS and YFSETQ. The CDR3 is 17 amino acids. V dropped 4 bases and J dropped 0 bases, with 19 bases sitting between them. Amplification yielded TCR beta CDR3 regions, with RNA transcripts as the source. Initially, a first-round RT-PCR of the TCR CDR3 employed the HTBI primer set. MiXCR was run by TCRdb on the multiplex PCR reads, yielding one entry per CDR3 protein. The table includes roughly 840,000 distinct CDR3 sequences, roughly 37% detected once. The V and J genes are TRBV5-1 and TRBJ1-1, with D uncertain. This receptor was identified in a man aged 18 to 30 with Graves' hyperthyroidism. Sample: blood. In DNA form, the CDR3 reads TGCGCCAGCAGCCAAGTCCCCGGGGTGACTATGAACACTGAAGCTTTCTTT. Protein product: CASSQVPGVTMNTEAFF.